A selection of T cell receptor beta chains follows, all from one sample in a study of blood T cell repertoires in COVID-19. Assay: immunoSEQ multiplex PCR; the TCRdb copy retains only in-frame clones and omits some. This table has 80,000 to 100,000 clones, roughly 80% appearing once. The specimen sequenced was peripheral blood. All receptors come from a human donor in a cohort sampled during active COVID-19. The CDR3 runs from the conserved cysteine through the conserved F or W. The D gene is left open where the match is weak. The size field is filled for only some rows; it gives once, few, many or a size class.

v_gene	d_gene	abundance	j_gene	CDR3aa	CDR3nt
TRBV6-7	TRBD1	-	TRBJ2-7	CASSYDRVSYEQYF	TGTGCCAGCAGTTACGACAGGGTCTCCTACGAGCAGTACTTC
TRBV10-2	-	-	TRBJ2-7	CASMRTEYYEQYF	TGCGCCAGCATGAGGACAGAGTACTACGAGCAGTACTTC
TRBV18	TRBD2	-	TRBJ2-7	CASSPPVSGGARDLYEQYF	TGTGCCAGCTCACCACCGGTGTCGGGGGGAGCAAGGGATCTATACGAGCAGTACTTC
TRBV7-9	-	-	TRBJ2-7	CASSLGVTSYEQYF	TGTGCCAGCAGCTTAGGTGTCACATCCTACGAGCAGTACTTC
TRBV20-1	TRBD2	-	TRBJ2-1	CSASGVASGRIRNEQFF	TGCAGTGCTAGTGGTGTGGCTAGCGGGAGAATCCGCAATGAGCAGTTCTTC
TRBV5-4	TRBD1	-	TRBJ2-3	CASRDGQGADTQYF	TGTGCCAGCAGAGACGGACAGGGGGCAGATACGCAGTATTTT
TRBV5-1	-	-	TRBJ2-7	CASSLDGGPSSYEQYF	TGCGCCAGCAGCTTGGACGGGGGTCCAAGCTCCTACGAGCAGTACTTC
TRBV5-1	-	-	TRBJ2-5	CASSLNRQETQYF	TGCGCCAGCAGCTTGAATCGCCAAGAGACCCAGTACTTC
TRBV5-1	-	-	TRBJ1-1	CASSRNGENTEAFF	TGCGCCAGCAGCCGGAACGGAGAGAACACTGAAGCTTTCTTT
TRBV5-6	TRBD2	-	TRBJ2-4	CASRKREGNIQYF	TGTGCCAGCAGAAAGCGGGAGGGGAACATTCAGTACTTC
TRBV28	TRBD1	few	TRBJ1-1	CASSKSAGQGAFF	TGTGCCAGCAGCAAATCTGCGGGACAGGGAGCTTTCTTT
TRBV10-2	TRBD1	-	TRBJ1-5	CASSGQGIGSNQPQHF	TGCGCCAGCAGTGGACAGGGGATAGGTAGCAATCAGCCCCAGCATTTT
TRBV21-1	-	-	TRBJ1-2	CATTTGDGYGYTF	TGTGCCACTACGACAGGGGATGGCTATGGCTACACCTTC
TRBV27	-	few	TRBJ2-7	CASSLRGHSYEQYF	TGTGCCAGTAGTTTAAGGGGCCACTCCTACGAGCAGTACTTC
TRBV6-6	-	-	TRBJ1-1	CASSSLSGGNTEAFF	TGTGCCAGCAGTTCCCTATCGGGGGGCAACACTGAAGCTTTCTTT
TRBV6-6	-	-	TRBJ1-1	CASRPTGTTEAFF	TGTGCCAGCAGGCCGACAGGAACGACTGAAGCTTTCTTT
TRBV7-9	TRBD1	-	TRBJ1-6	CASSPGQGVNSPLHF	TGTGCCAGCAGCCCGGGACAGGGAGTTAATTCACCCCTCCACTTT
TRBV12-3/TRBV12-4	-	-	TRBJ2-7	CASSLGPVYEQYF	TGTGCCAGCAGTCTGGGGCCAGTTTACGAGCAGTACTTC
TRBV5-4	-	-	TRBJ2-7	CASSSLGSSYEQYF	TGTGCCAGCAGCTCACTAGGTAGCTCCTACGAGCAGTACTTC
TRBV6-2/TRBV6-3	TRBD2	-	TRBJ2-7	CASSYFPLAGRSYEQYF	TGTGCCAGCAGTTACTTCCCCCTAGCGGGTCGGTCCTACGAGCAGTACTTC
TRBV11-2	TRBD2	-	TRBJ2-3	CASSSTSGSTDTQYF	TGTGCCAGCAGCTCGACTAGCGGGAGCACAGATACGCAGTATTTT
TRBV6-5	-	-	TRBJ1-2	CASSWGGNGYTF	TGTGCCAGCAGTTGGGGAGGGAACGGCTACACCTTC
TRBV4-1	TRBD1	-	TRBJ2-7	CASSLRQPGQGVYEQYF	TGCGCCAGCAGCCTTCGTCAACCGGGACAGGGAGTTTACGAGCAGTACTTC
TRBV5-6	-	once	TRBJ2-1	CASSSYNEQFF	TGTGCCAGCAGCTCGTACAATGAGCAGTTCTTC
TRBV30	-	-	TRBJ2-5	CAWDTGGGKTQYF	TGTGCCTGGGACACAGGGGGAGGGAAGACCCAGTACTTC
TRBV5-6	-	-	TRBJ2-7	CASSFTGSSEQYF	TGTGCCAGCAGCTTCACGGGATCCTCCGAGCAGTACTTC
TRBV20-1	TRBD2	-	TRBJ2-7	CSHAGRHEQYF	TGCTCTCATGCCGGGAGGCACGAGCAGTACTTC
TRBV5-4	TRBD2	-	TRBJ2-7	CASSLALAGEQYF	TGTGCCAGCAGCTTGGCGCTAGCGGGAGAGCAGTACTTC
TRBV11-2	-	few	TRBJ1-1	CASTKGIRTEAFF	TGTGCCAGCACCAAGGGGATTCGCACTGAAGCTTTCTTT
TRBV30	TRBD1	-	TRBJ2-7	CAWSVRGPYEQYF	TGTGCCTGGAGTGTTAGGGGGCCCTACGAGCAGTACTTC
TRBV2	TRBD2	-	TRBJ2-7	CASSESSGLGEQYF	TGTGCCAGCAGTGAATCTAGCGGCCTGGGCGAGCAGTACTTC
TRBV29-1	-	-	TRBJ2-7	CSGQTGPYEQYF	TGCAGCGGGCAGACAGGTCCCTACGAGCAGTACTTC
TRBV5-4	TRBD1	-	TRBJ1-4	CASSSRTGQNEKLFF	TGTGCCAGCAGCTCTAGGACAGGGCAGAATGAAAAACTGTTTTTT
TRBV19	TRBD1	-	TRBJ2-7	CASSIGRGLYEQYF	TGTGCCAGTAGTATCGGCAGGGGGCTCTACGAGCAGTACTTC